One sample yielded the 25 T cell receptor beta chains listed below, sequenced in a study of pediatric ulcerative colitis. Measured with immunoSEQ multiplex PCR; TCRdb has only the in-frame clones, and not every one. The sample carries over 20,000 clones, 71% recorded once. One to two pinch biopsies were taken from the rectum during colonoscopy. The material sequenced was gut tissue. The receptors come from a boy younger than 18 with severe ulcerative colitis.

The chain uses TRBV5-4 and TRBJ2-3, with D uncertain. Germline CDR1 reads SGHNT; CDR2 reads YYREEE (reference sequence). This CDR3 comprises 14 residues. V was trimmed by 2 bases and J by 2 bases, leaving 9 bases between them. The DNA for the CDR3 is TGTGCCAGCAGCTTTCAAAGAGCCACAGATACGCAGTATTTT. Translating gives CASSFQRATDTQYF. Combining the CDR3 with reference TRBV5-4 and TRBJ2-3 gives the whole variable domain ETGVTQSPTHLIKTRGQQVTLRCSSQSGHNTVSWYQQALGQGPQFIFQYYREEENGRGNFPPRFSGLQFPNYSSELNVNALELDDSALYLCASSFQRATDTQYFGPGTRLTVL.

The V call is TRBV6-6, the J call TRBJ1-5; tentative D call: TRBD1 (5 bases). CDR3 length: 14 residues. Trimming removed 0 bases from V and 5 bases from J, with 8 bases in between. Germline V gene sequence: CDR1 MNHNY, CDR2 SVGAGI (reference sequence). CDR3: CASSYSQGDQPQHF. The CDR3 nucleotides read TGTGCCAGCAGTTACTCGCAGGGCGATCAGCCCCAGCATTTT.

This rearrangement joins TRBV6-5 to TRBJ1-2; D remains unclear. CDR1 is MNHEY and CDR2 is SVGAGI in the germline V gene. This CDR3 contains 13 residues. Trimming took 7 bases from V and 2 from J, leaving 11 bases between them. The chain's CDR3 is CASMSATNYGYTF. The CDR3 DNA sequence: TGTGCCAGCATGTCGGCCACGAACTATGGCTACACCTTC.

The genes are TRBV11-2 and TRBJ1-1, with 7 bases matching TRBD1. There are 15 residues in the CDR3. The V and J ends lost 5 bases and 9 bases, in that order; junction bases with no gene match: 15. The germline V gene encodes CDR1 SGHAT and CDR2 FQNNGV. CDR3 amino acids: CASSATPQGLFQAFF. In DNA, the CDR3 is TGTGCCAGCAGCGCAACCCCACAGGGGTTGTTCCAAGCTTTCTTT.

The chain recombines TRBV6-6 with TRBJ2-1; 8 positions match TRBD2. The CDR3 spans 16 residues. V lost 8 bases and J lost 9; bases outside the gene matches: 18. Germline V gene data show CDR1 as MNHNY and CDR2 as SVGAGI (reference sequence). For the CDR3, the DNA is TGTGCCAGCCGAACCGGGGAGCGGGGGCCGTTGTCTGAGCAGTTCTTC. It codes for CASRTGERGPLSEQFF.

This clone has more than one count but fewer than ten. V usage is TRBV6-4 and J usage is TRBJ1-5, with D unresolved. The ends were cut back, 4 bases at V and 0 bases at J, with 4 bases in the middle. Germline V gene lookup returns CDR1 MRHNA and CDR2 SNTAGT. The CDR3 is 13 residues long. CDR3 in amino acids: CASSGDSNQPQHF. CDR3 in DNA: TGTGCCAGCAGTGGGGATAGCAATCAGCCCCAGCATTTT.

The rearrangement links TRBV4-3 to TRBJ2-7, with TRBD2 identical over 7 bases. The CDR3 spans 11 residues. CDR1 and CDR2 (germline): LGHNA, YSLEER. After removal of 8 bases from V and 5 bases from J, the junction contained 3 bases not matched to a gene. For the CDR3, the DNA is TGCGCCAGCCGGGGGGTAAACGAGCAGTACTTC. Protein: CASRGVNEQYF.

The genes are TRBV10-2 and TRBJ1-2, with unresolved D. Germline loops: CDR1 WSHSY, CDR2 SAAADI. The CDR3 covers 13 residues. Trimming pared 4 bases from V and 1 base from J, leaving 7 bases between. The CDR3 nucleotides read TGCGCCAGCAGTGTCGGGGATAACTATGGCTACACCTTC. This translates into CASSVGDNYGYTF.

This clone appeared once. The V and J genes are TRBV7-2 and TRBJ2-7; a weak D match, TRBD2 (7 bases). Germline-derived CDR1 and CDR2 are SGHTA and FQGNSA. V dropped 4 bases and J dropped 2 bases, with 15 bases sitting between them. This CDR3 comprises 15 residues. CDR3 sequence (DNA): TGTGCCAGCAGCTCCTCGGGGGGCACTACCTACGAGCAGTACTTC. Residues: CASSSSGGTTYEQYF.

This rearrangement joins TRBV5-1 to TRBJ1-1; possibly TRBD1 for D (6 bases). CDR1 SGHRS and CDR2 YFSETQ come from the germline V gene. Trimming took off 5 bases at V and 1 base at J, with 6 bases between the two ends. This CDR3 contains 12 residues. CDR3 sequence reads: CASRDRNTEAFF. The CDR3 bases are TGCGCCAGCAGGGACAGGAACACTGAAGCTTTCTTT.

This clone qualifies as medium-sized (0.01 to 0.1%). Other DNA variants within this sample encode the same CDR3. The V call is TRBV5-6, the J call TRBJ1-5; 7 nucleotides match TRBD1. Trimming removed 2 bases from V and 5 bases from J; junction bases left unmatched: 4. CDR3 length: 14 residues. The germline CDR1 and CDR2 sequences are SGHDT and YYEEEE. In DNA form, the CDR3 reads TGTGCCAGCAGCTTAACAGGGGTGTATCAGCCCCAGCATTTT. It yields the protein CASSLTGVYQPQHF.

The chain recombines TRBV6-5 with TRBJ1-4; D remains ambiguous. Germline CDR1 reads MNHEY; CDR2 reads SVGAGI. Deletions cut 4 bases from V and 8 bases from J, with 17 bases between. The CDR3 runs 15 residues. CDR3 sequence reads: CASSSTLGREEKLFF. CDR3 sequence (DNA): TGTGCCAGCAGTTCAACCCTCGGACGGGAGGAAAAACTGTTTTTT.

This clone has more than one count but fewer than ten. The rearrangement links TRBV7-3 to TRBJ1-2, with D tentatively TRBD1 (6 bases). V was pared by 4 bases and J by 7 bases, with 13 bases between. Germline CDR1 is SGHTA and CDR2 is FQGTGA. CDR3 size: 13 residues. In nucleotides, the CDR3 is TGTGCCAGCAGCTCAACGGGGGGCAGTGGCTACACCTTC. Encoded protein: CASSSTGGSGYTF.

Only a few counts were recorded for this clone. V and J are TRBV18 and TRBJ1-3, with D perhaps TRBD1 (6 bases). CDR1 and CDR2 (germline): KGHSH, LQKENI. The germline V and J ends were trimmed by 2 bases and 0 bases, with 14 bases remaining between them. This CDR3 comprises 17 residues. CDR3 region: CASSPSTGYLSGNTIYF. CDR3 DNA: TGTGCCAGCTCACCATCGACAGGCTACCTCTCTGGAAACACCATATATTTT.

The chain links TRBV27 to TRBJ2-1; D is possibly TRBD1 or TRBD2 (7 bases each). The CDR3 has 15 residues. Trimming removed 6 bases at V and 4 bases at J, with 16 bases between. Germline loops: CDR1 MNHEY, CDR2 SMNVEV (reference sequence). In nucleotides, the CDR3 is TGTGCCAGCAGCTTCAGGGGGGGCCGGTACAATGAGCAGTTCTTC. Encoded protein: CASSFRGGRYNEQFF.

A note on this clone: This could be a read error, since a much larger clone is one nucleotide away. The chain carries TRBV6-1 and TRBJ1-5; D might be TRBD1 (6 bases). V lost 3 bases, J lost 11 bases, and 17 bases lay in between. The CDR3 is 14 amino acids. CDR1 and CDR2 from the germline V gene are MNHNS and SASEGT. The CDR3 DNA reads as TGTGCCAGCAGTGAGTCCCTGGGGGCACAGTCCCAGCATTTT. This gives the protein CASSESLGAQSQHF.

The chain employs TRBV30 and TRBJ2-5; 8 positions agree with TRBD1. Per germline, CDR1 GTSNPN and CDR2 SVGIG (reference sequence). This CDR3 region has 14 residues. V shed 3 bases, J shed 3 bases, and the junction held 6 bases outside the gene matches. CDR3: CAWSRTGLKETQYF. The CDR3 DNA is TGTGCCTGGAGCCGGACAGGGCTAAAAGAGACCCAGTACTTC.

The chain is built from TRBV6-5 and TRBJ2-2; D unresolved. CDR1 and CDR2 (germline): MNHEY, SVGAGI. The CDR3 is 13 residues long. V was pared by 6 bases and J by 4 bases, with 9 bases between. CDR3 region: CASRYFGTGELFF. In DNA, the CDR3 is TGTGCCAGCAGGTATTTTGGCACCGGGGAGCTGTTTTTT.

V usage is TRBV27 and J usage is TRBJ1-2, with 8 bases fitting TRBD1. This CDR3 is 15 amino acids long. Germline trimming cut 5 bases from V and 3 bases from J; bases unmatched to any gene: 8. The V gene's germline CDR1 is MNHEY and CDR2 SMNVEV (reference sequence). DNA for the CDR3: TGTGCCAGCAGTAACCTAGGACAGGGCGACTATGGCTACACCTTC. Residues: CASSNLGQGDYGYTF.

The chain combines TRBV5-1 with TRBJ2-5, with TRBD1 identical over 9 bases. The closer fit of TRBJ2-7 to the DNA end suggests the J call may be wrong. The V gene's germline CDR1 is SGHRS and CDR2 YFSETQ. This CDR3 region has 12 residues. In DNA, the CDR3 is TGCGCCAGCTCGGGACAGGGCTACGAGCAGTACTTC. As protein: CASSGQGYEQYF.

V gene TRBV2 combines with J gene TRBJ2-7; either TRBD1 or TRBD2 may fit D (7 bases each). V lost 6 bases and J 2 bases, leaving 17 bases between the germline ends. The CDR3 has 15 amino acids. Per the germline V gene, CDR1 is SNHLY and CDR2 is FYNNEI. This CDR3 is CASSPQTGTTYEQYF. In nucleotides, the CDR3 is TGTGCCAGCAGCCCACAGACAGGGACTACCTACGAGCAGTACTTC.

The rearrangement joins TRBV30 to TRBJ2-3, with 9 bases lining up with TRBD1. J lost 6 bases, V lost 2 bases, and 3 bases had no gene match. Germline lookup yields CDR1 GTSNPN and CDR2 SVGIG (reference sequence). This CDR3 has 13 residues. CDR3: CAWSRTGADTQYF. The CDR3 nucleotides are TGTGCCTGGAGTCGGACAGGGGCGGATACGCAGTATTTT. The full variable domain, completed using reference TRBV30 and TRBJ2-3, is SQTIHQWPATLVQPVGSPLSLECTVEGTSNPNLYWYRQAAGRGLQLLFYSVGIGQISSEVPQNLSASRPQDRQFILSSKKLLLSDSGFYLCAWSRTGADTQYFGPGTRLTVL.

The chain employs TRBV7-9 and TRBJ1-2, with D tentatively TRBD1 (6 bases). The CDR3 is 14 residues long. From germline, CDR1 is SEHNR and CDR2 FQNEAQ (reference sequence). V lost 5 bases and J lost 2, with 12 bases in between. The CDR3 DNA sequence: TGTGCCAGCAGCCCCAGGACAGCAAACTATGGCTACACCTTC. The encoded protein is CASSPRTANYGYTF.

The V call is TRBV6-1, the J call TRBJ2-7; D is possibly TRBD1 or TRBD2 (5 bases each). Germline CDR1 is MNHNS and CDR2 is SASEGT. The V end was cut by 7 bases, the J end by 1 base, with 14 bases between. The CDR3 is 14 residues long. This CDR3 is CASKRGEGSYEQYF. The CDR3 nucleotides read TGTGCCAGCAAAAGGGGCGAGGGGTCCTACGAGCAGTACTTC.

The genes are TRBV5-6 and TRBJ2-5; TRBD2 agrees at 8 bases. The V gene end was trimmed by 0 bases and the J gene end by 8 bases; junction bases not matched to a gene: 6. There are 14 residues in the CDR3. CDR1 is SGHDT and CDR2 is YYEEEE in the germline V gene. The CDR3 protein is CASSLDRTSQTQYF. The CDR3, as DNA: TGTGCCAGCAGCTTGGACCGGACTAGCCAAACCCAGTACTTC.